These 22 T cell receptor beta chains were sequenced from one sample in a study of T cells in Graves' hyperthyroidism and ophthalmopathy. Amplification of TCR beta CDR3 regions used RNA as the template. During a first-round RT-PCR of the TCR CDR3, the HTBI primer set was used. TCRdb independently ran MiXCR on the multiplex PCR reads; one entry per CDR3 protein. The data contain 140,000 or so distinct CDR3 sequences, more than 20% of them singletons. Sequencing was carried out using blood. The receptors shown here come from a woman aged 50 to 60 with Graves' hyperthyroidism that later progressed to Graves' ophthalmopathy.

This clonotype was found many times. The chain joins TRBV20-1 to TRBJ2-7, with a weak D call TRBD1 (6 bases). This CDR3 has 17 amino acids. Germline V gives CDR1 DFQATT, CDR2 SNEGSKA (reference sequence). V lost 0 bases and J 0 bases, leaving 18 bases between the germline ends. CDR3 sequence (DNA): TGCAGTGCTAGAGACTTCAGGGGTGACAGGAGCTCCTACGAGCAGTACTTC. Encoded protein: CSARDFRGDRSSYEQYF.

This clonotype has a count of ten or more. V and J are TRBV5-1 and TRBJ2-1, with 16 bases matching TRBD2. V lost 0 bases, J lost 16 bases, and 10 bases stayed unmatched. CDR3 size: 16 residues. From germline, CDR1 is SGHRS and CDR2 YFSETQ. The CDR3 nucleotides are TGCGCCAGCAGCTTGGACCCGGGACTAGCGGGAGGGCCCATCTTCTTC. Residues: CASSLDPGLAGGPIFF.

To note about this clonotype: A much bigger clone sits one base away, suggesting this may be a read error. Without the conserved terminal phenylalanine or tryptophan, this CDR3 likely stems from a read error. The chain has TRBV5-1 and TRBJ2-7; the match to TRBD1 covers 10 bases. CDR1 SGHRS and CDR2 YFSETQ come from the germline V gene. The CDR3 spans 14 residues. Trimming took 3 bases from V and 2 from J; bases not matched to a gene: 2. In nucleotides, the CDR3 is TGCGCCAGCAGCTGGGGGACAGGGGCCTACGAGCAGTACCTC. This translates into CASSWGTGAYEQYL.

This clonotype was counted many times. V gene TRBV2 combines with J gene TRBJ2-7; TRBD1 aligns across 7 bases. CDR3 length: 15 amino acids. From germline, CDR1 is SNHLY and CDR2 FYNNEI. Losses at the gene ends were 8 bases for V and 0 bases for J; bases not matched to a gene: 10. Here the CDR3 reads CASCWDSRSSYEQYF. The DNA for the CDR3 is TGTGCCAGCTGTTGGGACAGCCGGAGCTCCTACGAGCAGTACTTC.

This clonotype has ten or more counts. The chain carries TRBV18 and TRBJ2-7; 9 bases line up with TRBD2. This CDR3 is 15 amino acids long. The germline V gene has CDR1 KGHSH and CDR2 LQKENI. The V and J ends lost 2 bases and 0 bases, in that order; junction bases with no gene match: 2. The CDR3 region is CASSPSSGSSYEQYF. For the CDR3, the DNA is TGTGCCAGCTCACCAAGTAGCGGGAGCTCCTACGAGCAGTACTTC.

With respect to this clonotype: A much more abundant neighbour one base away suggests this may be a read error. Since the CDR3 does not end with the conserved phenylalanine or tryptophan, this likely comes from a read error. The V gene is TRBV11-2, the J gene TRBJ2-3; the D call may be TRBD1 or TRBD2 (5 bases each). Germline CDR1 is SGHAT and CDR2 is FQNNGV. CDR3 length equals 15 residues. V shed 6 bases and J shed 3 bases, with 16 bases lying between them. The CDR3 DNA reads TGTGCCAGCAGTTTACCGGGACCGAGGACAGATACGCAGTATGTT. Its protein is CASSLPGPRTDTQYV.

The table lists this clonotype with many counts. The rearrangement uses TRBV6-1 and TRBJ1-1, with unresolved D. The V gene's germline CDR1 is MNHNS and CDR2 SASEGT. V was clipped by 6 bases and J by 1 base, with 6 bases between them. The CDR3 is 12 amino acids. CDR3 sequence: CASRPRNTEAFF. CDR3 DNA: TGTGCCAGCAGACCTAGGAACACTGAAGCTTTCTTT.

This clonotype was detected ten times or more. The J gene is TRBJ2-1, the V gene TRBV12-3 or TRBV12-4; no definite D call. Trimming took 3 bases from V and 6 from J, leaving 6 bases between them. This CDR3 is 12 amino acids long. CDR3 protein: CASSFIGNEQFF. CDR3 coding DNA: TGTGCCAGCAGTTTCATTGGCAATGAGCAGTTCTTC.

This clonotype was seen more than once but under ten times. The chain uses TRBV5-6 and TRBJ1-5, with D perhaps TRBD1 (6 bases). Looked up from germline, CDR1 is SGHDT and CDR2 is YYEEEE. CDR3 length: 15 residues. Trimming shortened V by 4 bases and J by 2 bases, and 13 bases separated the two germline ends. This chain's CDR3 is CASSVQGRRNQPQHF. The DNA for the CDR3 is TGTGCCAGCAGCGTACAGGGAAGGCGCAATCAGCCCCAGCATTTT.

The table lists this clonotype with a few counts. This chain joins TRBV7-3 and TRBJ2-5; D gene uncertain. Germline CDR1 SGHTA, CDR2 FQGTGA. The CDR3 contains 8 residues. Trimming took 11 bases from V and 5 from J, leaving 3 bases between them. CDR3 in DNA: TGTGCCGTGGAGACCCAGTACTTC. Protein: CAVETQYF.

This clonotype was counted many times. The chain uses TRBV28 and TRBJ2-2, with D perhaps assigned TRBD1 or TRBD2 (6 bases each). The CDR3 loop spans 15 amino acids. Germline loops: CDR1 MDHEN, CDR2 SYDVKM. Trimming stripped 3 bases from V and 1 base from J, with 9 bases between. CDR3 in DNA: TGTGCCAGCAGTTTCGGGGGCGGGAACACCGGGGAGCTGTTTTTT. Translation: CASSFGGGNTGELFF.

Many counts were recorded for this clonotype. The chain employs TRBV28 and TRBJ2-4; D gene ambiguous. Germline CDR1 MDHEN, CDR2 SYDVKM. This CDR3 comprises 14 residues. With 7 bases removed from V and 0 bases from J, the gap between germline ends came to 10 bases. CDR3 coding DNA: TGTGCCAGCACCGAGATACGAGCCAAAAACATTCAGTACTTC. Its translation: CASTEIRAKNIQYF.

This clonotype was found a few times. The chain has TRBV11-2 and TRBJ2-2; D gene ambiguous. The V end was cut by 5 bases, the J end by 1 base, with 14 bases between. The length of the CDR3 is 16 residues. In germline, CDR1 is SGHAT, CDR2 FQNNGV. CDR3 in amino acids: CASSSPRVKNTGELFF. As DNA, the CDR3 is TGTGCCAGCAGCAGCCCCCGGGTAAAGAACACCGGGGAGCTGTTTTTT.

This clonotype was counted only a few times. CDR3 in amino acids: CSARGLAGDLSYEQYF. Here the CDR3 DNA reads TGCAGTGCCAGGGGGCTAGCGGGAGACCTCTCCTACGAGCAGTACTTC. The genes are TRBV20-1 and TRBJ2-7; 10 bases fit TRBD2. Germline V CDR1 and CDR2: DFQATT, SNEGSKA (reference sequence). The CDR3 is made up of 16 amino acids. Losses at the gene ends were 6 bases for V and 0 bases for J; bases not matched to a gene: 11.

This chain joins TRBV20-1 and TRBJ2-6, with 8 bases aligning to TRBD1. Germline V lookup: CDR1 DFQATT, CDR2 SNEGSKA (reference sequence). This CDR3 spans 16 amino acids. Trimming at V came to 6 bases and at J to 0 bases, leaving 7 bases not matched to a gene. The CDR3 nucleotides read TGCAGTGCGACAGGGGCGCTTCGCTCTGGGGCCAACGTCCTGACTTTC. This translates into CSATGALRSGANVLTF.

This clonotype was detected ten times or more. This sequence joins TRBV6-1 and TRBJ1-2; no reliable D call. The length of the CDR3 is 13 residues. Trimming took off 2 bases at V and 6 bases at J, with 10 bases between the two ends. Germline CDR1 MNHNS, CDR2 SASEGT. This CDR3 is CASSERFRDGYTF. In nucleotides, the CDR3 is TGTGCCAGCAGTGAAAGGTTCCGGGATGGCTACACCTTC.

The rearrangement uses TRBV11-2 and TRBJ2-7; 9 nucleotides match TRBD2. This CDR3 has 14 residues. The ends lost 1 base at V and 4 bases at J; junction bases unmatched: 2. Germline V lookup: CDR1 SGHAT, CDR2 FQNNGV. DNA of the CDR3: TGTGCCAGCAGCTTAGGCGGGGGGGGTTACGAGCAGTACTTC. This codes for CASSLGGGGYEQYF.

The table lists this clonotype with a few counts. The J gene is TRBJ1-6, the V gene TRBV5-1; tentatively, D is TRBD1 (5 bases). Per the germline V gene, CDR1 is SGHRS and CDR2 is YFSETQ. The CDR3 spans 13 residues. The V end was cut by 5 bases, the J end by 8 bases, with 11 bases between. DNA of the CDR3: TGCGCCAGCAGAAGGGGTCCGGATTCACCCCTCCACTTT. Translated, it gives CASRRGPDSPLHF.

The sample holds many counts of this clonotype. V and J are TRBV11-2 and TRBJ2-3, with a possible D match to TRBD2 (5 bases). The germline V and J ends were trimmed by 5 bases and 2 bases, with 11 bases remaining between them. Germline V gene lookup returns CDR1 SGHAT and CDR2 FQNNGV. The CDR3 is 14 residues long. The CDR3 region has the DNA TGTGCCAGCAGCCCCTGGGGAGACACAGATACGCAGTATTTT. It translates to CASSPWGDTDTQYF. Based on the CDR3 plus reference TRBV11-2 and TRBJ2-3, the full variable domain is EAGVAQSPRYKIIEKRQSVAFWCNPISGHATLYWYQQILGQGPKLLIQFQNNGVVDDSQLPKDRFSAERLKGVDSTLKIQPAKLEDSAVYLCASSPWGDTDTQYFGPGTRLTVL.

In this sample, this clonotype turned up many times. The CDR3: CASSLEYGLAGGWSPTDTQYF. The CDR3, as DNA: TGTGCCAGCAGCTTAGAATACGGACTAGCGGGAGGATGGTCTCCAACAGATACGCAGTATTTT. The chain uses TRBV11-2 and TRBJ2-3; 14 bases align to TRBD2. V was pared by 0 bases and J by 3 bases, with 14 bases of the junction left unmatched. Germline V lookup: CDR1 SGHAT, CDR2 FQNNGV. The CDR3 contains 21 residues.

The chain links TRBV14 to TRBJ2-1; D may be TRBD1 (6 bases). The CDR3 extends over 16 amino acids. Per germline, CDR1 SGHDN and CDR2 FVKESK. Trimming took 8 bases from V and 5 from J, leaving 22 bases between them. The DNA of the CDR3 is TGTGCCAGCGGCCTTGAAGTCGGGACAAATAACAATGAGCAGTTCTTC. It codes for CASGLEVGTNNNEQFF.

This clonotype has only a few counts. The V gene is TRBV20-1, the J gene TRBJ1-1; D remains ambiguous. Per germline, CDR1 DFQATT and CDR2 SNEGSKA (reference sequence). V was cut by 5 bases and J by 1 base, with 8 bases left in between. There are 12 residues in the CDR3. The CDR3, as DNA: TGCAGTGCTCCTCCTAGGAACACTGAAGCTTTCTTT. Protein: CSAPPRNTEAFF.